These 8 T cell receptor beta chains were sequenced from one sample in a study of lymphopenia after photon versus proton radiotherapy. The data were produced by immunoSEQ multiplex PCR, yet TCRdb's version contains in-frame clones alone and is incomplete. The data hold around 30,000 clones, with roughly 89% observed a single time. Sample: peripheral blood, taken from a patient treated with proton-based radiotherapy. Every receptor here comes from a woman aged 55-70 years with cholangiocarcinoma. Some clones in this sample may be carry-over from other donors' samples.

This clone was recorded only once. The chain recombines TRBV2 with TRBJ1-1; D is perhaps TRBD1 (5 bases). V lost 7 bases, J lost 6 bases, and 12 bases lay in between. The CDR3 has 12 residues. Germline lookup yields CDR1 SNHLY and CDR2 FYNNEI. CDR3 in amino acids: CASTNWGPEAFF. DNA of the CDR3: TGTGCCAGCACCAACTGGGGCCCTGAAGCTTTCTTT.

V is TRBV2 and J is TRBJ2-3, with unresolved D. CDR1 is SNHLY, CDR2 FYNNEI, per germline. V lost 3 bases, J lost 6 bases, and 10 bases lay in between. The CDR3 spans 13 residues. CDR3 region: CASSDGNADTQYF. In DNA, the CDR3 is TGTGCCAGCAGTGATGGGAATGCGGATACGCAGTATTTT.

The chain carries TRBV14 and TRBJ2-5, with unresolved D. The CDR3 is 16 residues long. CDR1 and CDR2 (germline): SGHDN, FVKESK. Trimming removed 1 base at V and 5 bases at J, with 17 bases between. CDR3 sequence (DNA): TGTGCCAGCAGCCAAGGAATCGGGCGAATGCGGGAGACCCAGTACTTC. Translated, it gives CASSQGIGRMRETQYF.

The chain is built from TRBV27 and TRBJ2-7, with 9 bases matching TRBD2. The CDR3 totals 17 residues. CDR1 is MNHEY, CDR2 SMNVEV, per germline (reference sequence). Trimming removed 2 bases from V and 0 bases from J; junction bases left unmatched: 8. CDR3 bases: TGTGCCAGCAGTTTACGATCGGGTAGCGGGAGCTCCTACGAGCAGTACTTC. Residues: CASSLRSGSGSSYEQYF.

This clone was found once. This sequence joins TRBV6-5 and TRBJ2-7, with TRBD2 as a possible D gene (5 bases). The CDR3 loop spans 15 amino acids. Germline CDR1 is MNHEY and CDR2 is SVGAGI. The germline V and J ends were trimmed by 0 bases and 3 bases, with 12 bases remaining between them. The CDR3 protein is CASSYSTTGYYEQYF. The CDR3 DNA follows: TGTGCCAGCAGTTACTCGACTACGGGATACTACGAGCAGTACTTC.

CDR3: CASSSRGNNEQFF. The DNA of the CDR3 is TGTGCCAGCAGCTCACGAGGGAACAATGAGCAGTTCTTC. The V and J genes are TRBV7-3 and TRBJ2-1, with D perhaps TRBD2 (5 bases). Trimming cost V 4 bases and J 5 bases, with 9 bases left between them. CDR3 length equals 13 residues. Germline CDR1 SGHTA, CDR2 FQGTGA.

The chain has TRBV29-1 and TRBJ2-3; the D call may be TRBD1 or TRBD2 (5 bases each). Trimming left V 2 bases short and J 1 base short, with 10 bases between. This CDR3 is 14 amino acids long. Germline CDR1 and CDR2: SQVTM and ANQGSEA. The CDR3 loop is CSVETRGGTDTQYF. The CDR3 DNA reads as TGCAGCGTTGAAACCCGAGGGGGCACAGATACGCAGTATTTT.

The rearrangement joins TRBV10-3 to TRBJ1-3; unclear D gene. The V gene's germline CDR1 is ENHRY and CDR2 SYGVKD. The CDR3 is 12 amino acids. Trimming removed 4 bases from V and 1 base from J, with 2 bases in between. The CDR3 loop is CAISVSGNTIYF. CDR3 DNA: TGTGCCATCAGTGTATCTGGAAACACCATATATTTT.